Listed here are 16 T cell receptor beta chains from one sample, sequenced in a study of tissue T cells after allogeneic stem cell transplantation. The assay was immunoSEQ multiplex PCR, and TCRdb's table has in-frame clones only and misses some. The sample has a few thousand clones; 45% to 55% are singletons. This sample's time point: mouse harvest day 7 after allogeneic transplant. Tail vein injection delivered 10^7 T-cell-depleted bone marrow cells and 10^6 splenic CD5+ T cells. Sequencing input: gut tissue. These receptors were collected from a female BALB/c mouse given C57BL/6 T cells with graft-versus-host disease after an allogeneic hematopoietic cell transplant.

This clone was counted a few times. Gene names denote mouse genes. The read ends 1 residue shy of where the CDR3 ends; the end is completed using the germline J gene. The chain couples TRBV24 to TRBJ2-7, with 10 bases matching TRBD1. Germline V gene data show CDR1 as KGHTA and CDR2 as FRNEEI. Losses at the gene ends were 6 bases for V and 3 bases for J; bases not matched to a gene: 2. The CDR3 length is 13 residues. Incomplete CDR3 DNA: TGTGCCAGCAGGACAGGGGGCTTCTATGAACAGTAC. Translated, it gives CASRTGGFYEQY. The full CDR3 sequence reads CASRTGGFYEQYF.

This clone was seen only a few times. Gene names are mouse gene names. The observed sequence ends 1 residue before the CDR3 terminus, with the missing tail filled in from the germline J gene. The rearrangement joins TRBV24 to TRBJ1-4; D call uncertain. Germline V gene sequence: CDR1 KGHTA, CDR2 FRNEEI. Trimming left V 4 bases short and J 4 bases short, with 4 bases between. The CDR3 runs to 12 residues. The CDR3 protein is CASSQNNERLFF. CDR3 DNA, as far as it was read: TGTGCCAGCAGTCAAAACAACGAAAGATTATTT.

A word on this clone: Genes and germline come from the mouse. The CDR3 is cut off 1 residue early in the read; its end comes from the germline J gene. The genes are TRBV26 and TRBJ2-5; 8 nucleotides match TRBD1. V gave up 6 bases and J gave up 6 bases; unmatched junction bases: 2. This CDR3 region has 12 residues. Germline CDR1 reads KGHPV; CDR2 reads FQNQEV (reference sequence). The CDR3 is CASSQGADTQYF. CDR3 DNA (partial): TGTGCCAGCAGCCAGGGGGCGGACACCCAGTAC.

This clone was found a few times. Genes and germline come from the mouse. The CDR3 end is not reached by the read, which stops 1 residue before it; the germline J gene fills it in. This chain connects TRBV5 to TRBJ2-7; possibly TRBD1 for D (5 bases). Trimming shortened V by 0 bases and J by 4 bases, and 10 bases separated the two germline ends. The CDR3 spans 14 residues. Per the germline V gene, CDR1 is LGHNA and CDR2 is YNLKQL (reference sequence). CDR3: CASSQESGKYEQYF. The covered CDR3 bases are TGTGCCAGCAGCCAAGAATCAGGGAAGTATGAACAGTAC.

On this clone: The genes and germline here are from mouse. From the germline J gene comes the end of the CDR3, since the read stops 1 residue before it. The V and J genes are TRBV26 and TRBJ1-1; D ambiguous. The V end lost 5 bases, the J end lost 0 bases, and 7 bases lay between the germline ends. Germline values: CDR1 KGHPV, CDR2 FQNQEV (reference sequence). The CDR3 is made up of 13 amino acids. The part of the CDR3 DNA that was read is TGTGCCAGCAGTAGAGGGTCAAACACAGAAGTCTTC. This gives the protein CASSRGSNTEVF. The complete CDR3 protein is CASSRGSNTEVFF.

For this clone: Germline and genes: mouse. The read gets to within 1 residue of the CDR3 end, and the germline J gene fills in the rest. The chain combines TRBV23 with TRBJ1-6. TRBJ1-6 is sorted into the ORF group, with uncertain function. The CDR3 loop spans 13 amino acids. The germline V gene has CDR1 KGHTA and CDR2 FQNQQP. The CDR3 reads CSSGQSGNSPLYF. CDR3 DNA (partial): TGCTCCAGCGGTCAATCGGGTAATTCGCCCCTCTAC.

This clone showed up just a few times. Gene names follow the mouse nomenclature. The sequence runs out 1 residue before the end of the CDR3; the remainder is reconstructed from the germline J gene. The chain joins TRBV12-1 to TRBJ1-2; 7 bases are a match to TRBD1. The germline gives CDR1 SGHSN, CDR2 HYEKVE. Trimming cost V 2 bases and J 4 bases; bases outside gene matches: 6. CDR3 length: 14 amino acids. CDR3 DNA (partial): TGTGCCAGCTCTCGAAGGGGGCACGGCTCCGACTACACC. Protein sequence: CASSRRGHGSDYT. The whole CDR3 region reads CASSRRGHGSDYTF. Complete variable domain (other parts from reference TRBV12-1 and TRBJ1-2): DSGVVQSPRHIIKEKGGRSVLTCIPISGHSNVVWYQQTLGKELKFLIQHYEKVERDKGFLPSRFSVQQFDDYHSEMNMSALELEDSAMYFCASSRRGHGSDYTFGSGTRLLVI.

A few counts support this clone. Mouse germline and gene names are used. The read gets to within 1 residue of the CDR3 end, and the germline J gene fills in the rest. V usage is TRBV26 and J usage is TRBJ2-5; TRBD1 is a possible D gene (5 bases). Trimming pared 3 bases from V and 0 bases from J, leaving 13 bases between. Per the germline V gene, CDR1 is KGHPV and CDR2 is FQNQEV (reference sequence). The CDR3 is 16 amino acids. The CDR3 DNA, read in part, is TGTGCCAGCAGTCTTCGACGGCGACAGAACCAAGACACCCAGTAC. It translates to CASSLRRRQNQDTQY. The entire CDR3 is CASSLRRRQNQDTQYF. The whole variable domain, remainder taken from reference TRBV26 and TRBJ2-5, is NSKVIQTPRYLVKGQGQKAKMRCIPEKGHPVVFWYQQNKNNEFKFLINFQNQEVLQQIDMTEKRFSAECPSNSPCSLEIQSSEAGDSALYLCASSLRRRQNQDTQYFGPGTRLLVL.

On this clone: The gene symbols are mouse symbols. The read is 1 residue too short to cover the CDR3 end, so that end is filled in from the germline J gene. This rearrangement joins TRBV5 to TRBJ2-5, with 7 bases fitting TRBD1. The CDR3 is made up of 15 amino acids. V shed 0 bases, J shed 0 bases, and the junction held 0 bases outside the gene matches. Germline-derived CDR1 and CDR2 are LGHNA and YNLKQL (reference sequence). The CDR3 sequence is CASSQDRGNQDTQYF. The CDR3 DNA, read in part, is TGTGCCAGCAGCCAAGACAGGGGGAACCAAGACACCCAGTAC.

As to this clone: Genes and germline are mouse. CDR3 sequence: CASSLGTGGGPYEQYF. CDR3 DNA, as far as it was read: TGTGCCAGCTCTCTCGGTACTGGGGGGGGACCCTATGAACAGTAC. The J gene is TRBJ2-7, the V gene TRBV12-1; the match to TRBD2 covers 10 bases. Read data end 1 residue before the CDR3 end; the end is taken from the germline J gene. The V and J ends lost 0 bases and 2 bases, in that order; junction bases with no gene match: 6. This CDR3 is 16 amino acids long. Germline loops: CDR1 SGHSN, CDR2 HYEKVE.

As concerns this clone: Here the gene names and germline are mouse. The CDR3 end is not reached by the read, which stops 1 residue before it; the germline J gene fills it in. The V gene is TRBV13-2, the J gene TRBJ1-3; D is ambiguous. This CDR3 has 14 amino acids. Trimming pared 2 bases from V and 0 bases from J, leaving 6 bases between. Germline CDR1 and CDR2: NNHNN and SYGAGS (reference sequence). CDR3 bases read: TGTGCCAGCGGTGAGCGGGGTTCTGGAAATACGCTCTAT. Protein: CASGERGSGNTLY. From start to end, the CDR3 is CASGERGSGNTLYF.

This clone was detected a few times. Gene names denote mouse genes. The CDR3 loop reads CASSHRDNSGNTLYF. CDR3 bases read: TGTGCCAGCTCCCACCGGGACAATTCTGGAAATACGCTCTAT. The rearrangement uses TRBV12-2 and TRBJ1-3; D might be TRBD1 (6 bases). The read halts 1 residue ahead of the CDR3 end, with the missing end drawn from the germline J gene. CDR1 SGHLS and CDR2 HYDKME come from the germline V gene. The CDR3 is 15 amino acids. V was clipped by 4 bases and J by 0 bases, with 12 bases between them.

With respect to this clone: Gene names and germline refer to mouse. The CDR3 extends 1 residue past the end of the read, so its final part is completed from the germline J gene. The rearrangement uses TRBV26 and TRBJ2-1; 8 nucleotides align to TRBD2. The CDR3 runs 15 residues. V shed 2 bases, J shed 3 bases, and the junction held 3 bases outside the gene matches. Germline CDR1 KGHPV, CDR2 FQNQEV (reference sequence). CDR3: CASSLAGTGYAEQFF. The covered CDR3 bases are TGTGCCAGCAGTCTGGCCGGGACTGGCTATGCTGAGCAGTTC.

As concerns this clone: Gene names are mouse gene names. The DNA ends 1 residue before the CDR3 does, and the rest of the CDR3 is filled in from the germline J gene. J is TRBJ2-2 and V is TRBV12-1; D might be TRBD2 (6 bases). This CDR3 has 15 residues. Germline values: CDR1 SGHSN, CDR2 HYEKVE. Between the trimmed V and J ends, which lost 4 bases and 0 bases, there was a span of 11 bases. The CDR3 here is CASSRWGTNTGQLYF. CDR3 bases read: TGTGCCAGCTCCCGATGGGGGACAAACACCGGGCAGCTCTAC.

Notes on this clone: Any gene name here is a mouse gene name. The covered CDR3 bases are TGCTCCAGCAGTCAACCTGCAAACACAGAAGTCTTC. It yields the protein CSSSQPANTEVF. The full CDR3 protein is CSSSQPANTEVFF. V is TRBV23 and J is TRBJ1-1. The read is 1 residue too short to cover the CDR3 end, so that end is filled in from the germline J gene. There are 13 residues in the CDR3. The germline gives CDR1 KGHTA, CDR2 FQNQQP.

About this clone: Gene and germline names: mouse. The read ends 1 residue early relative to the CDR3; the germline J gene fills the gap. This rearrangement joins TRBV1 to TRBJ1-6, with 7 bases aligning to TRBD1. TRBJ1-6 carries the ORF label, with uncertain function. Germline V CDR1 and CDR2: NSQYPW, LRSPGD (reference sequence). The CDR3 is 14 amino acids. After removal of 4 bases from V and 7 bases from J, the junction contained 4 bases not matched to a gene. CDR3 amino acids: CTCSDRDSNSPLYF. The CDR3 DNA, read in part, is TGCACCTGCAGTGACCGGGACAGCAATTCGCCCCTCTAC.